The clone carrying this T cell receptor (beta chain) appeared a single time. The data were obtained in a study of shared clonotypes between healthy human individuals. The deep-level immunoSEQ assay was used. For each subset, genomic DNA was distributed in equal portions over several immunoSEQ plates. Sequenced by immunoSEQ multiplex PCR; TCRdb stores in-frame clones only, minus some. The sample consists of about 980,000 clones, roughly 72% of them appearing once. V trimming: 6 bases; J trimming: 1 base; junction bases outside the gene matches: 4. Germline CDR1 and CDR2: PRHDT and FYEKMQ (reference sequence). The CDR3 runs 15 residues.

Sequenced sample: memory CD4+ T cells sorted from blood. As to subset: CD45RA-negative fraction. This clonotype was obtained from a man younger than 35 in good health. This rearrangement joins TRBV13 to TRBJ2-3, with 10 bases fitting TRBD1. The CDR3 loop is CASSPGQGRTDTQYF. The CDR3 DNA sequence: TGTGCCAGCAGTCCGGGACAGGGGCGCACAGATACGCAGTATTTT. The full variable domain, in which reference TRBV13 and TRBJ2-3 provide the parts outside the CDR3, is AAGVIQSPRHLIKEKRETATLKCYPIPRHDTVYWYQQGPGQDPQFLISFYEKMQSDKGSIPDRFSAQQFSDYHSELNMSSLELGDSALYFCASSPGQGRTDTQYFGPGTRLTVL.